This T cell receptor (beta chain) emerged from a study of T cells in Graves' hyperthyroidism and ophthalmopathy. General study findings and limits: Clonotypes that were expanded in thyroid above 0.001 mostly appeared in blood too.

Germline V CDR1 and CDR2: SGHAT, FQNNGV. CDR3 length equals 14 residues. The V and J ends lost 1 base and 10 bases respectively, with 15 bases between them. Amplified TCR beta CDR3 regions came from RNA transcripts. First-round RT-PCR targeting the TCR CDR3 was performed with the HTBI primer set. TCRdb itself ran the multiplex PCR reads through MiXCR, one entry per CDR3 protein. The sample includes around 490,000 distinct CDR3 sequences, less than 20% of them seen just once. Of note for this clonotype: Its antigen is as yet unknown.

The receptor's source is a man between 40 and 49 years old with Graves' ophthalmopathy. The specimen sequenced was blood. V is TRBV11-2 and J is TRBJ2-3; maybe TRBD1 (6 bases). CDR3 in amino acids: CASSLGQAVGSQYF. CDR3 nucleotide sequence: TGTGCCAGCAGCTTAGGACAGGCTGTGGGATCGCAGTATTTT.